A single sample gave rise to the 25 T cell receptor beta chains below, sequenced in a study of beta chain features in type 1 diabetes. Expressed TCRB transcripts were sequenced, since all the RNA that had been isolated was reverse transcribed. Sequenced by immunoSEQ multiplex PCR; TCRdb stores in-frame clones only, minus some. This table holds about 250,000 clones, roughly 13% found once. Sequencing used naive CD4+ T cells from blood. All receptors derive from a woman in her forties in good health.

This clone was picked up a small number of times. The gene calls are TRBV19 and TRBJ2-7; no clear D. CDR3 length: 14 amino acids. Trimming stripped 5 bases from V and 6 bases from J, with 17 bases between. Germline CDR1 is LNHDA and CDR2 is SQIVND (reference sequence). Here the CDR3 reads CASSPVIHSLEQYF. CDR3 DNA sequence: TGTGCCAGTAGTCCCGTCATTCACTCCCTCGAGCAGTACTTC.

This chain links TRBV6-6 with TRBJ1-5, with a tentative D call TRBD1 (6 bases). The germline V gene has CDR1 MNHNY and CDR2 SVGAGI (reference sequence). V was shortened by 6 bases and J by 6 bases, with 9 bases between the two germline ends. The CDR3 contains 12 residues. CDR3 sequence reads: CASSTGSQPQHF. CDR3 sequence (DNA): TGTGCCAGCAGCACAGGGTCTCAGCCCCAGCATTTT.

This clone was seen just once. The chain uses TRBV11-2 and TRBJ1-1; D perhaps matches TRBD1 (5 bases). Germline loops: CDR1 SGHAT, CDR2 FQNNGV. The CDR3 is 15 amino acids. V lost 5 bases and J 0 bases, leaving 13 bases between the germline ends. CDR3 protein: CASSRGVLMNTEAFF. DNA of the CDR3: TGTGCCAGCAGCCGGGGGGTCCTCATGAACACTGAAGCTTTCTTT.

This clone was counted only a few times. V gene TRBV30 combines with J gene TRBJ1-6, with 8 bases matching TRBD1. Trimming cost V 3 bases and J 2 bases; bases outside gene matches: 18. This CDR3 contains 20 residues. Germline CDR1 and CDR2: GTSNPN and SVGIG (reference sequence). CDR3 region: CAWRTPWDRPISAYNSPLHF. The CDR3 DNA is TGTGCCTGGAGGACACCTTGGGACAGGCCGATAAGCGCCTATAATTCACCCCTCCACTTT.

The rearrangement joins TRBV5-8 to TRBJ1-5, with a tentative D call TRBD1 (5 bases). From germline, CDR1 is SGHTS and CDR2 YDEGEE. This CDR3 region has 15 residues. Trimming shortened V by 2 bases and J by 2 bases, and 11 bases separated the two germline ends. The CDR3 here is CASSFLGEGNQPQHF. The CDR3, as DNA: TGTGCCAGCAGCTTTTTAGGGGAGGGCAATCAGCCCCAGCATTTT.

This sequence joins TRBV5-1 and TRBJ2-3; 8 bases align to TRBD2. This CDR3 comprises 14 residues. The germline CDR1 and CDR2 sequences are SGHRS and YFSETQ. V lost 5 bases, J lost 2 bases, and 4 bases stayed unmatched. The CDR3 DNA is TGCGCCAGCAGGGAGCGGGGGTACACAGATACGCAGTATTTT. Residues: CASRERGYTDTQYF. Using reference TRBV5-1 and TRBJ2-3 for the parts outside the CDR3, the full variable domain is KAGVTQTPRYLIKTRGQQVTLSCSPISGHRSVSWYQQTPGQGLQFLFEYFSETQRNKGNFPGRFSGRQFSNSRSEMNVSTLELGDSALYLCASRERGYTDTQYFGPGTRLTVL.

This clone was seen only a few times. The V gene is TRBV29-1, the J gene TRBJ1-1; D not certain. Per germline, CDR1 SQVTM and CDR2 ANQGSEA. CDR3 length equals 11 residues. V lost 6 bases and J 4 bases, leaving 9 bases between the germline ends. The CDR3 DNA reads as TGCAGCGTCGCCACGGTCACTGAAGCTTTCTTT. As protein: CSVATVTEAFF.

The rearrangement joins TRBV20-1 to TRBJ1-2, with a tentative D call TRBD1 (6 bases). The CDR3 covers 11 residues. Deletions cut 5 bases from V and 13 bases from J, with 17 bases between. CDR1 is DFQATT, CDR2 SNEGSKA, per germline (reference sequence). The chain's CDR3 is CSASGSDRSTF. DNA of the CDR3: TGCAGTGCTTCTGGGTCTGACAGGTCCACCTTC.

V usage is TRBV19 and J usage is TRBJ1-2, with 8 nucleotides matching TRBD1. The junction had 7 bases not matched to a gene; V was cut back by 5 bases and J by 8 bases. Per germline, CDR1 LNHDA and CDR2 SQIVND (reference sequence). The CDR3 is 13 amino acids. In DNA, the CDR3 is TGTGCCAGTAGTGTTGGACAGGGAGGAGGCTACACCTTC. Its protein product is CASSVGQGGGYTF.

V is TRBV9 and J is TRBJ1-3; tentative D call: TRBD1 (6 bases). CDR3 length: 18 amino acids. Deletions cut 3 bases from V and 2 bases from J, with 21 bases between. Germline assignment: CDR1 SGDLS and CDR2 YYNGEE. The CDR3 is CASSGLWFTGGTGNTIYF. The CDR3 nucleotides are TGTGCCAGCAGCGGCCTTTGGTTTACGGGGGGCACTGGAAACACCATATATTTT.

V gene TRBV9 combines with J gene TRBJ2-3; possible D gene TRBD1, 5 bases. The CDR3 spans 15 residues. The germline CDR1 and CDR2 sequences are SGDLS and YYNGEE. V shed 0 bases and J shed 2 bases, with 10 bases lying between them. The CDR3 region is CASSVATAFTDTQYF. CDR3 DNA: TGTGCCAGCAGCGTAGCGACAGCCTTCACAGATACGCAGTATTTT.

In its sample, this clone was seen many times. This rearrangement joins TRBV29-1 to TRBJ2-2; D is unclear. The CDR3 loop spans 11 amino acids. CDR1 and CDR2 (germline): SQVTM, ANQGSEA. The V end was cut by 4 bases, the J end by 4 bases, with 4 bases between. The CDR3 spells CSVGATGELFF. CDR3 DNA: TGCAGCGTTGGGGCCACCGGGGAGCTGTTTTTT.

The V call is TRBV5-1, the J call TRBJ2-5, with D perhaps TRBD1 (5 bases). CDR3 length: 14 residues. Germline lookup yields CDR1 SGHRS and CDR2 YFSETQ. Deletions cut 5 bases from V and 8 bases from J, with 19 bases between. The CDR3, as DNA: TGCGCCAGCAGGGCAGGGCAAGAAGGGGATACCCAGTACTTC. Residues: CASRAGQEGDTQYF.

This clone was seen more than once but under ten times. The chain joins TRBV6-5 to TRBJ1-5; weak D call: TRBD1 (5 bases). The V end was cut by 5 bases, the J end by 4 bases, with 12 bases between. Germline-derived CDR1 and CDR2 are MNHEY and SVGAGI. This CDR3 has 14 amino acids. The CDR3 region is CASSGPGGNQPQHF. The CDR3 region has the DNA TGTGCCAGCAGTGGGCCTGGGGGGAATCAGCCCCAGCATTTT.

The CDR3 here is CASSPNTGLTEAFF. DNA of the CDR3: TGTGCCAGCAGCCCGAACACAGGGCTCACTGAAGCTTTCTTT. V gene TRBV9 combines with J gene TRBJ1-1; a possible D gene is TRBD1 (6 bases). Germline CDR1 is SGDLS and CDR2 is YYNGEE. This CDR3 contains 14 residues. V gave up 4 bases and J gave up 4 bases, with 14 bases separating them.

The gene calls are TRBV10-3 and TRBJ2-3, with 8 bases that match TRBD2. There are 15 residues in the CDR3. After removal of 8 bases from V and 4 bases from J, the junction contained 11 bases not matched to a gene. Per the germline V gene, CDR1 is ENHRY and CDR2 is SYGVKD. DNA for the CDR3: TGTGCCATCCAGGCGGGGGGCATCGGGGCAGATACGCAGTATTTT. Translation gives CAIQAGGIGADTQYF.

The rearrangement uses TRBV10-1 and TRBJ1-6, with 7 bases that match TRBD1. The CDR3 consists of 15 residues. V was clipped by 6 bases and J by 6 bases; unmatched bases: 8. Germline V gene sequence: CDR1 WNHNN, CDR2 SYGVQD (reference sequence). The CDR3 reads CASSPGQRLNSPLHF. DNA for the CDR3: TGCGCCAGCAGCCCGGGACAGCGGCTTAATTCACCCCTCCACTTT.

The genes are TRBV7-9 and TRBJ2-3; 15 bases align to TRBD2. CDR1 and CDR2 from the germline V gene are SEHNR and FQNEAQ (reference sequence). V shed 5 bases and J 2 bases; nucleotides not matched to a gene: 5. The CDR3 totals 17 residues. CDR3 amino acids: CASSPGTSGGTTDTQYF. For the CDR3, the DNA is TGTGCCAGCAGCCCGGGGACTAGCGGGGGGACCACAGATACGCAGTATTTT.

This chain links TRBV7-8 with TRBJ1-5, with D perhaps matching TRBD1 (6 bases). V lost 5 bases, J lost 6 bases, and 14 bases lay in between. The CDR3 totals 14 residues. Per germline, CDR1 SGHVS and CDR2 FQNEAQ. The CDR3 is CASSTGNRVQPQHF. Here the CDR3 DNA reads TGTGCCAGCAGCACTGGCAACAGGGTTCAGCCCCAGCATTTT.

The rearrangement links TRBV10-3 to TRBJ2-7; a possible D gene is TRBD1 (5 bases). V was cut by 0 bases and J by 0 bases, with 15 bases left in between. Germline CDR1 is ENHRY and CDR2 is SYGVKD. This CDR3 spans 17 amino acids. CDR3 sequence reads: CAISESKSRDFSYEQYF. Written as DNA, the CDR3 is TGTGCCATCAGTGAGTCGAAATCCAGGGATTTCTCCTACGAGCAGTACTTC.

The table lists this clone with a few counts. The chain uses TRBV6-1 and TRBJ2-1; TRBD2 aligns across 11 bases. The V gene end was trimmed by 6 bases and the J gene end by 3 bases; junction bases not matched to a gene: 4. The CDR3 sequence is 15 residues long. CDR1 and CDR2 (germline): MNHNS, SASEGT. CDR3 in DNA: TGTGCCAGCAGAATCCTAGCGGGGGGCTACAATGAGCAGTTCTTC. It specifies CASRILAGGYNEQFF.

In its sample, this clone was seen a few times. The chain employs TRBV27 and TRBJ2-7, with 13 positions matching TRBD2. The J segment lost 0 bases and the V segment lost 6 bases, leaving 2 bases of the junction unmatched. Germline CDR1 and CDR2: MNHEY and SMNVEV (reference sequence). This CDR3 spans 15 amino acids. In DNA, the CDR3 is TGTGCCAGCAGACTAGCGGGGGGGTTCTCCTACGAGCAGTACTTC. Its translation is CASRLAGGFSYEQYF.

The chain uses TRBV6-1 and TRBJ2-6; no definite D call. This CDR3 is 14 amino acids long. Trimming stripped 7 bases from V and 2 bases from J, with 9 bases between. Germline loops: CDR1 MNHNS, CDR2 SASEGT. As DNA, the CDR3 is TGTGCCAGCATACTCACTCCTGGGGCCAACGTCCTGACTTTC. Translated, it gives CASILTPGANVLTF.

This clone was seen a few times. J is TRBJ2-3 and V is TRBV5-1; perhaps TRBD2 as D (6 bases). Germline CDR1 SGHRS, CDR2 YFSETQ. Trimming shortened V by 4 bases and J by 2 bases, and 20 bases separated the two germline ends. The CDR3 is 17 residues long. In DNA form, the CDR3 reads TGCGCCAGCAGCCCCGCGATCAGCGGACTAATCACAGATACGCAGTATTTT. This encodes CASSPAISGLITDTQYF.

This clone was observed a handful of times. The V and J genes are TRBV5-6 and TRBJ2-5; D may be TRBD2 (5 bases). CDR1 and CDR2 (germline): SGHDT, YYEEEE. The CDR3 is 15 amino acids. The V gene lost 4 bases and the J gene lost 2 bases, with 15 bases spanning the gap. The CDR3 DNA reads TGTGCCAGCAGCCCCCGGACTCTGGGGCAAGAGACCCAGTACTTC. This translates into CASSPRTLGQETQYF.